This TCR beta chain was identified in a study of shared clonotypes between healthy human individuals. Broader study findings: Relative to clonotypes present in all four donors, those not shared had lower generation probabilities. Estimated clonotype richness was generally higher in naive than memory subsets.

On this clone: What it recognizes is unknown.

The genomic DNA of each subset was split evenly across several immunoSEQ plates. As handled by the study authors: ImmunoSEQ supplied junction-only sequences lacking quality scores, so filtering was different. Clones were sequenced by immunoSEQ multiplex PCR, and TCRdb holds only the in-frame ones, with some missing. Clonal size and the V and J genes are those of that table, whereas D and trimming came from the DNA. The data contain 600,000 to 750,000 clones, about two thirds of them singletons. The TCR comes from a woman aged 25 to 39 in good health. The sample taken for sequencing was memory CD4+ T cells sorted from blood. Sample subset: CD45RA-negative fraction.

CDR3 residues: CASSTAGLAERGELFF. Written as DNA, the CDR3 is TGTGCCAGCAGTACTGCCGGGCTAGCGGAGCGGGGGGAGCTGTTTTTT. This sequence joins TRBV28 and TRBJ2-2, with TRBD2 matching 7 bases. Unmatched junction bases numbered 14, after V lost 5 bases and J lost 8 bases. The CDR3 totals 16 residues. CDR1 MDHEN and CDR2 SYDVKM come from the germline V gene.